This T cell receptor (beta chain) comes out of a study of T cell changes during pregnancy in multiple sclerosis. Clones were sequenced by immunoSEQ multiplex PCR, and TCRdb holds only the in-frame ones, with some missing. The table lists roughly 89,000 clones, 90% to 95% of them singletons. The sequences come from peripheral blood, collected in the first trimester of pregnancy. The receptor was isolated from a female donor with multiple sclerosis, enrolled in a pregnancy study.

CDR3 loop: CASIPTGTGRNGYTF. DNA of the CDR3: TGTGCCAGTATCCCCACCGGGACAGGGCGAAATGGCTACACCTTC. V is TRBV19 and J is TRBJ1-2; the match to TRBD1 covers 9 bases. Germline CDR1 is LNHDA and CDR2 is SQIVND (reference sequence). The CDR3 loop spans 15 amino acids. V lost 7 bases to trimming and J lost 6 bases; unmatched junction nucleotides: 12. The full variable domain, its missing parts supplied by reference TRBV19 and TRBJ1-2, is DGGITQSPKYLFRKEGQNVTLSCEQNLNHDAMYWYRQDPGQGLRLIYYSQIVNDFQKGDIAEGYSVSREKKESFPLTVTSAQKNPTAFYLCASIPTGTGRNGYTFGSGTRLTVV.